This T cell receptor beta chain was observed in a study of shared clonotypes between healthy human individuals. This CDR3 is built from 11 residues. The V gene's germline CDR1 is WNHNN and CDR2 SYGVQD (reference sequence). V was pared by 8 bases and J by 6 bases, with 10 bases between. Produced via immunoSEQ multiplex PCR; TCRdb's table is partial and in-frame only. The sample includes roughly 2.6 million clones, around nine tenths of them seen just once. Source material: naive CD4+ T cells sorted from blood. Subset meaning: CD45RA+ positively selected. The rearrangement uses TRBV10-1 and TRBJ1-2, with unresolved D. The clonotype was recovered from a man younger than 35 in good health. CDR3 coding DNA: TGCGCCAGCGGCGATAATGATGGCTACACCTTC. This translates into CASGDNDGYTF.